This T cell receptor (beta chain) was identified in a study of post-analysis software for immune sequencing data. Study as a whole: There were relapsing-remitting, secondary progressive and progressive-relapsing multiple sclerosis among the disease courses included. Study results and caveats: Higher frequency in patients than in controls was seen for about five TRBV segments, with TRBV5-6, TRBV5-1 and TRBV20-1 among them. By F measure, samples from a shared preparation batch strongly co-clustered. When compared against controls, multiple sclerosis patients showed significantly lower normalized Chao1 diversity.

Germline V CDR1 and CDR2: LGHDT, YNNKEL (reference sequence). V trimming: 2 bases; J trimming: 10 bases; junction bases outside the gene matches: 11. The CDR3 runs 15 residues. Unique molecular identifiers featured in each of the TCR beta cDNA libraries. cDNA molecules numbering some 500,000 came from roughly 1 to 10 million T cells. In TCRdb, the PCR reads were re-called with MiXCR into one record per CDR3 protein. The sample has approximately 690,000 distinct CDR3 sequences; around 60% are singletons. Notes on this clonotype: Its antigen remains unidentified.

The sample taken for sequencing was blood. The receptor's source is a girl aged 2 to 9 with multiple sclerosis. The chain carries TRBV3-1 and TRBJ2-7, with TRBD1 matching over 10 bases. The CDR3 is CASSQRGQGVEAQYF. CDR3 nucleotides: TGTGCCAGCAGCCAAAGAGGACAGGGGGTAGAGGCCCAGTACTTC.